This TCR beta chain originates from a study of blood T cell repertoires in COVID-19. Across the study: The study drew acute and convalescent COVID-19 samples from the United States, Italy and Spain. The cDNA or gDNA used as material had been derived from T cells, B-cell-depleted T cells, or PBMCs.

In the case of this clone: Other nucleotide sequences in the sample specify the same CDR3.

In the original workflow: Nucleated cell number was recorded as an estimate derived from reference gene primer amplification. Method: immunoSEQ multiplex PCR; TCRdb's copy keeps in-frame clones and lacks some. Clonal size and the V and J genes are those of that table, whereas D and trimming came from the DNA. Of about 400,000 clones listed, 80% to 90% are singletons. Trimming cost V 5 bases and J 4 bases; bases outside gene matches: 4. Looked up from germline, CDR1 is SEHNR and CDR2 is FQNEAQ (reference sequence). The CDR3 is 13 amino acids. The sample consisted of peripheral blood. The V call is TRBV7-9, the J call TRBJ1-2; 7 bases are shared with TRBD1. This TCR was recovered from a man between 40 and 49 years old with acute or convalescent COVID-19. The CDR3 is CASSLGGRYGYTF. CDR3 sequence (DNA): TGTGCCAGCAGCCTAGGGGGCCGCTATGGCTACACCTTC. Based on the CDR3 plus reference TRBV7-9 and TRBJ1-2, the full variable domain is DTGVSQNPRHKITKRGQNVTFRCDPISEHNRLYWYRQTLGQGPEFLTYFQNEAQLEKSRLLSDRFSAERPKGSFSTLEIQRTEQGDSAMYLCASSLGGRYGYTFGSGTRLTVV.